The 26 T cell receptor beta chains below all came from one sample that was sequenced in a study of T cell clonality in common variable immunodeficiency. Assay: immunoSEQ multiplex PCR; the TCRdb copy retains only in-frame clones and omits some. In total the sample includes about 64,000 clones, none of them seen once. The specimen was peripheral blood mononuclear cells. These receptors were taken from a person between 18 and 69 years old in good health.

This clone was seen ten or more times. The read finishes 3 residues shy of the CDR3 end, and the germline J gene is used to complete it. The V and J genes are TRBV10-2 and TRBJ1-3; D is perhaps TRBD1 (5 bases). The length of the CDR3 is 16 residues. Germline CDR1 WSHSY, CDR2 SAAADI. Trimming took 2 bases from V and 4 from J, leaving 15 bases between them. CDR3: CASSELQGRLGNTIYF. The covered CDR3 bases are TGCGCCAGCAGTGAGCTTCAGGGCAGGCTGGGAAACACC.

This clone has a count of ten or more. The CDR3 extends 3 residues past the end of the read, so its final part is completed from the germline J gene. This chain connects TRBV28 to TRBJ2-7; the match to TRBD2 covers 8 bases. Losses at the gene ends were 3 bases for V and 2 bases for J; bases not matched to a gene: 9. The CDR3 length is 16 residues. Germline values: CDR1 MDHEN, CDR2 SYDVKM. The CDR3 protein is CASSFGGGQSPYEQYF. The DNA read from the CDR3 is TGTGCCAGCAGTTTCGGGGGGGGCCAGTCACCCTACGAG.

This clone appeared many times. The CDR3 is cut off 3 residues early in the read; its end comes from the germline J gene. The J gene is TRBJ2-1, the V gene TRBV30; D unresolved. Looked up from germline, CDR1 is GTSNPN and CDR2 is SVGIG (reference sequence). Trimming took off 2 bases at V and 4 bases at J, with 9 bases between the two ends. This CDR3 comprises 13 residues. The CDR3 bases that were read are TGTGCCTGGAGTCCGCAGTTATACAATGAG. It encodes CAWSPQLYNE. The entire CDR3 protein reads CAWSPQLYNEQFF.

This clone was detected ten times or more. Read data end 3 residues before the CDR3 end; the end is taken from the germline J gene. This chain joins TRBV29-1 and TRBJ1-1; TRBD1 aligns across 8 bases. Germline CDR1 reads SQVTM; CDR2 reads ANQGSEA. With 3 bases clipped from V and 4 bases from J, the junction kept 13 bases outside the gene matches. This CDR3 has 16 residues. The CDR3: CSVDRTIGTGGTEAFF. The sequenced part of the CDR3 DNA is TGCAGCGTTGATCGCACAATTGGGACAGGCGGCACTGAA.

This clone was found many times. The read finishes 3 residues shy of the CDR3 end, and the germline J gene is used to complete it. The rearrangement links TRBV20-1 to TRBJ1-1; no clear D gene. Trimming removed 7 bases from V and 0 bases from J, with 18 bases in between. The CDR3 has 15 amino acids. From germline, CDR1 is DFQATT and CDR2 SNEGSKA (reference sequence). The CDR3 sequence: CSVTLASSMNTEAFF. CDR3 DNA, as far as it was read: TGCAGTGTTACATTAGCGTCCAGTATGAACACTGAA.

Many counts were recorded for this clone. Read coverage stops 3 residues before the CDR3 terminus; the germline J gene supplies the remainder. The V call is TRBV10-3, the J call TRBJ2-7; 10 positions agree with TRBD1. The CDR3 runs to 12 residues. V lost 7 bases, J lost 6 bases, and 3 bases stayed unmatched. Germline V gives CDR1 ENHRY, CDR2 SYGVKD. CDR3 DNA, as far as it was read: TGTGCCATCAAAGGGACAGGGGCCGAG. Translation: CAIKGTGAE. The full CDR3 protein is CAIKGTGAEQYF.

This clone has at least ten counts. Read data end 3 residues before the CDR3 end; the end is taken from the germline J gene. V and J are TRBV7-3 and TRBJ2-1; maybe TRBD2 (5 bases). V shed 5 bases and J shed 5 bases, with 10 bases lying between them. Germline V gene lookup returns CDR1 SGHTA and CDR2 FQGTGA. This CDR3 comprises 13 residues. CDR3 bases read: TGTGCCAGCAGCCTCGGACTCGACAATGAG. Translated: CASSLGLDNE. The full CDR3 protein reads CASSLGLDNEQFF.

Ten or more counts support this clone. The CDR3 end is not reached by the read, which stops 3 residues before it; the germline J gene fills it in. The chain couples TRBV20-1 to TRBJ2-5, with 12 bases matching TRBD1. After removal of 1 base from V and 5 bases from J, the junction contained 8 bases not matched to a gene. Germline V gene lookup returns CDR1 DFQATT and CDR2 SNEGSKA (reference sequence). The CDR3 loop spans 16 amino acids. This CDR3 reads CSARGPGQGAGETQYF. The CDR3 bases that were read are TGCAGTGCTAGAGGCCCGGGACAGGGGGCAGGGGAGACC.

This clone was seen at least ten times. The read falls 3 residues short of the CDR3 end, and the missing part is taken from the germline J gene. V is TRBV19 and J is TRBJ1-5, with D uncertain. The CDR3 contains 12 residues. Germline values: CDR1 LNHDA, CDR2 SQIVND (reference sequence). V was cut by 6 bases and J by 9 bases, with 12 bases left in between. The CDR3 loop is CASRLAGRPQHF. The covered CDR3 bases are TGTGCCAGTAGGTTGGCAGGCCGGCCC.

This clone occurred many times. Read data end 3 residues before the CDR3 end; the end is taken from the germline J gene. The rearrangement joins TRBV7-2 to TRBJ2-3, with TRBD2 matching 9 bases. Per the germline V gene, CDR1 is SGHTA and CDR2 is FQGNSA. The CDR3 totals 12 residues. The DNA read from the CDR3 is TGTGCCAGCAGCCTCGGGACTAGCACG. This encodes CASSLGTST. The complete CDR3 protein is CASSLGTSTQYF. Full variable domain (remainder filled in from reference TRBV7-2 and TRBJ2-3): GAGVSQSPSNKVTEKGKDVELRCDPISGHTALYWYRQSLGQGLEFLIYFQGNSAPDKSGLPSDRFSAERTGGSVSTLTIQRTQQEDSAVYLCASSLGTSTQYFGPGTRLTVL.

This clone was recorded at least ten times. The CDR3 region is CASTAETGYSYEQYF. The sequenced CDR3 bases are TGTGCCAGCACTGCTGAGACAGGCTACTCCTACGAG. The gene calls are TRBV12-3 or TRBV12-4 and TRBJ2-7, with D perhaps TRBD1 (6 bases). The CDR3 goes on 3 residues after the read ends, and that part is filled in from the germline J gene. The CDR3 length is 15 residues. The V and J ends lost 7 bases and 0 bases respectively, with 16 bases between them.

Ten or more counts support this clone. The read terminates 3 residues ahead of where the CDR3 ends, so the germline J gene completes it. This chain links TRBV20-1 with TRBJ2-2, with 8 positions matching TRBD2. J lost 0 bases, V lost 4 bases, and 10 bases had no gene match. CDR3 length: 17 residues. Germline V gene lookup returns CDR1 DFQATT and CDR2 SNEGSKA (reference sequence). The CDR3 loop is CSAKGQRESPNTGELFF. CDR3 DNA, as far as it was read: TGCAGTGCTAAGGGCCAGCGGGAGAGCCCGAACACCGGGGAG.

This clone was counted many times. The read terminates 3 residues ahead of where the CDR3 ends, so the germline J gene completes it. This chain links TRBV15 with TRBJ2-3, with 14 bases lining up with TRBD2. Trimming at V came to 5 bases and at J to 3 bases, leaving 7 bases not matched to a gene. Germline V gene lookup returns CDR1 LNHNV and CDR2 YYDKDF (reference sequence). CDR3 length: 17 amino acids. The chain's CDR3 is CATSGLRTSGRTDTQYF. The covered CDR3 bases are TGTGCCACCAGCGGACTTCGGACTAGCGGGAGGACAGATACG.

There are many counts of this clone. The read gets to within 3 residues of the CDR3 end, and the germline J gene fills in the rest. This sequence joins TRBV28 and TRBJ2-3, with 8 bases lining up with TRBD1. The CDR3 runs to 15 residues. Looked up from germline, CDR1 is MDHEN and CDR2 is SYDVKM. V dropped 7 bases and J dropped 2; count of bases not matched to a gene: 8. The CDR3: CASTLGTGTTDTQYF. CDR3 DNA (partial): TGTGCCAGCACCCTCGGGACAGGTACCACAGATACG.

This clone has ten or more counts. The read terminates 3 residues ahead of where the CDR3 ends, so the germline J gene completes it. V gene TRBV4-2 combines with J gene TRBJ1-5; TRBD1 is a possible D gene (6 bases). V lost 3 bases, J lost 7 bases, and 16 bases lay in between. Germline CDR1 and CDR2: LGHNA and YNFKEQ. The CDR3 extends over 15 amino acids. This CDR3 is CASSHSQGREQPQHF. The part of the CDR3 DNA that was read is TGTGCCAGCAGCCACAGCCAGGGGCGTGAACAGCCC.

This clone showed up many times. The CDR3 end is not reached by the read, which stops 3 residues before it; the germline J gene fills it in. The J gene is TRBJ2-2, the V gene TRBV5-1, with a weak D call TRBD1 (5 bases). V dropped 4 bases and J dropped 6 bases, with 7 bases sitting between them. Germline CDR1 reads SGHRS; CDR2 reads YFSETQ. The CDR3 extends over 12 amino acids. Here the CDR3 reads CASSEGAGELFF. The CDR3 DNA, read in part, is TGCGCCAGCAGCGAAGGGGCCGGGGAG. The full variable domain, completed using reference TRBV5-1 and TRBJ2-2, is KAGVTQTPRYLIKTRGQQVTLSCSPISGHRSVSWYQQTPGQGLQFLFEYFSETQRNKGNFPGRFSGRQFSNSRSEMNVSTLELGDSALYLCASSEGAGELFFGEGSRLTVL.

This clone was seen at least ten times. The read halts 3 residues ahead of the CDR3 end, with the missing end drawn from the germline J gene. J is TRBJ1-2 and V is TRBV30; D might be TRBD1 (6 bases). This CDR3 spans 14 amino acids. V dropped 3 bases and J dropped 4 bases, with 15 bases sitting between them. Germline-derived CDR1 and CDR2 are GTSNPN and SVGIG (reference sequence). The CDR3 here is CAWRGAGATYGYTF. CDR3 bases read: TGTGCCTGGAGAGGGGCAGGGGCAACCTATGGC.

This clone was picked up many times. The read finishes 3 residues shy of the CDR3 end, and the germline J gene is used to complete it. This chain uses TRBV19 with TRBJ2-1, with 7 positions matching TRBD1. The V gene's germline CDR1 is LNHDA and CDR2 SQIVND (reference sequence). J lost 2 bases, V lost 10 bases, and 8 bases had no gene match. This CDR3 contains 14 residues. The CDR3 reads CATSTGSAYNEQFF. The DNA read from the CDR3 is TGTGCCACCTCGACAGGGAGCGCCTACAATGAG.

This clone showed up many times. With the read ending 3 residues before the CDR3 end, the germline J gene is used to fill in that end. The V call is TRBV20-1, the J call TRBJ1-2; D is perhaps TRBD1 (6 bases). Germline CDR1 and CDR2: DFQATT and SNEGSKA (reference sequence). Trimming removed 6 bases from V and 2 bases from J, with 16 bases in between. The CDR3 loop spans 14 amino acids. The CDR3 protein is CSAPNWTANYGYTF. The CDR3 bases that were read are TGCAGTGCGCCTAACTGGACAGCCAACTATGGC.

Many counts were recorded for this clone. Coverage ceases 3 residues before the CDR3 finishes, and the germline J gene fills in the end. This chain links TRBV18 with TRBJ2-1; TRBD2 matches at 7 bases. With V trimmed by 6 bases and J by 7 bases, 3 bases remained unmatched. Germline V gene sequence: CDR1 KGHSH, CDR2 LQKENI. CDR3 length: 12 amino acids. The sequenced CDR3 bases are TGTGCCAGCTCGGCAGCGGGAAATGAG. This sequence encodes CASSAAGNE. The whole CDR3 sequence reads CASSAAGNEQFF.

This clone was recorded many times. The read halts 3 residues ahead of the CDR3 end, with the missing end drawn from the germline J gene. This same CDR3 is encoded by further DNA sequences in the sample. V gene TRBV13 combines with J gene TRBJ1-6, with 9 bases that match TRBD1. Trimming at V came to 2 bases and at J to 7 bases, leaving 9 bases not matched to a gene. Germline CDR1 and CDR2: PRHDT and FYEKMQ (reference sequence). This CDR3 contains 17 residues. The CDR3 spells CASSLLGQGIGNSPLHF. The part of the CDR3 DNA that was read is TGTGCCAGCAGCTTACTTGGACAGGGGATAGGGAATTCACCC.

This clone was seen many times. The CDR3: CASSPRDRDTDTQYF. The DNA read from the CDR3 is TGTGCCAGCAGTCCCCGGGACAGGGACACAGATACG. The V gene is TRBV6-4, the J gene TRBJ2-3, with 9 bases that match TRBD1. The CDR3 extends 3 residues past the end of the read, so its final part is completed from the germline J gene. The CDR3 runs to 15 residues. Trimming cost V 5 bases and J 2 bases; bases outside gene matches: 5. The germline CDR1 and CDR2 sequences are MRHNA and SNTAGT.

This clone appeared a few times. From the germline J gene comes the end of the CDR3, since the read stops 3 residues before it. V gene TRBV30 combines with J gene TRBJ1-5; D might be TRBD1 (6 bases). Trimming stripped 0 bases from V and 4 bases from J, with 19 bases between. CDR1 and CDR2 from the germline V gene are GTSNPN and SVGIG (reference sequence). CDR3 length: 17 residues. The sequenced CDR3 bases are TGTGCCTGGAGTGTAGGTCGGACAGTCTTAGCAAATCAGCCC. Residues: CAWSVGRTVLANQP. The whole CDR3 reads CAWSVGRTVLANQPQHF.

This clone was observed many times. The read ends 3 residues early relative to the CDR3; the germline J gene fills the gap. The chain couples TRBV14 to TRBJ2-3; D is uncertain. V lost 4 bases to trimming and J lost 8 bases, with 13 bases between them. The length of the CDR3 is 13 residues. Germline V CDR1 and CDR2: SGHDN, FVKESK. The CDR3 region is CASSPELRSTQYF. The part of the CDR3 DNA that was read is TGTGCCAGCAGCCCCGAGCTTAGAAGTACG.

This clone was counted ten times or more. From the germline J gene comes the end of the CDR3, since the read stops 3 residues before it. V gene TRBV10-3 combines with J gene TRBJ2-1, with 12 bases fitting TRBD2. The CDR3 is made up of 14 amino acids. Germline V CDR1 and CDR2: ENHRY, SYGVKD. V lost 2 bases, J lost 9 bases, and 2 bases stayed unmatched. CDR3 DNA, as far as it was read: TGTGCCATCAGTGAGACTAGCGGGGGGTTTGAG. Translated, it gives CAISETSGGFE. The entire CDR3 is CAISETSGGFEQFF.

This clone appeared many times. The CDR3 goes on 3 residues after the read ends, and that part is filled in from the germline J gene. V usage is TRBV7-6 and J usage is TRBJ2-7; D not certain. The CDR3 has 14 residues. V gave up 2 bases and J gave up 2 bases, with 10 bases separating them. CDR1 SGHVS and CDR2 FNYEAQ come from the germline V gene. This chain's CDR3 is CASSLTDITYEQYF. The sequenced part of the CDR3 DNA is TGTGCCAGCAGCTTAACAGACATCACCTACGAG.